This T cell receptor (beta chain) was recorded in a study of T cells of healthy individuals (dated by TCRdb to the late 2010s). Receptors were amplified or captured by 5' RACE. Sequencing relied on an Illumina MiSeq. TCRdb applied fastp at Q25 and MiXCR to the public reads, then kept only in-frame beta chains. Rows with one shared CDR3 protein collapse into an entry with the most common genes and DNA. The sample table contains tens of thousands of distinct CDR3 sequences; only one count was recorded for 15% to 20% of them. Clones ranked in the top ten supply approximately 4.7% of the sample. Remarks on this clonotype: Its antigen target is currently unknown. The germline gene is not matched at one end of the junction; a read error may be the cause.

The germline V gene encodes CDR1 SSHAT and CDR2 FNYEAQ (reference sequence). The CDR3, from cysteine to phenylalanine, totals 13 residues. Left in the record is the CDR3 DNA by itself, 39 bases read in frame from the first base. The TCR comes from a human donor in good health. The chain couples TRBV7-7 to TRBJ2-5; the D segment cannot be called with confidence. The CDR3 amino acid sequence is: CASSQTEQETQYF. Read as DNA, the sequence is TGTGCTAGCAGCCAGACGGAACAAGAGACCCAGTACTTC.